There are a few counts of the clone carrying this T cell receptor (beta chain). Its antigen is still unknown. The entry originates in a study of response to subunit inactivated influenza vaccine. Study-level results: The authors put forward the suggestion that each seasonal influenza vaccination may bring in only a limited number of new T cells.

TCRdb re-derived calls from the RT-PCR reads in MiXCR, one entry per CDR3 protein. The sample yields 650,000 to 850,000 distinct CDR3 sequences, around 14% seen once. The ends lost 1 base at V and 1 base at J; junction bases unmatched: 2. The CDR3 extends over 15 amino acids. Germline CDR1 is SGHDT and CDR2 is YYEEEE. Sequencing was performed on PBMCs from blood, taken approximately 15 days before vaccination. The receptor was isolated from a middle-aged man who received an inactivated influenza vaccine. The V gene is TRBV5-6, the J gene TRBJ2-3, with 8 bases fitting TRBD1. For the CDR3, the DNA is TGTGCCAGCAGCTTGCAACAGGGGGGCACAGATACGCAGTATTTT. The encoded protein is CASSLQQGGTDTQYF.